This section outlines one T cell receptor beta chain sequence together with its context. Its antigen is currently unknown. The CDR3 sequence is 14 residues long. Germline CDR1 SQVTM, CDR2 ANQGSEA. The sample comes from a study of T cells expressing NK-cell markers. Study-level results: CD8+ T cells in over five donors included dominant NKG2C+ clonotypes at about 1.0-7.5%. These same clonotypes (in a handful of donors) also led the CD3+CD56-NKG2C+ fraction.

The TCR beta cDNA came from 5'RACE template switching with UMIs. From the 5' RACE reads, TCRdb lists one entry per CDR3 protein and no DNA. The sample has 300,000 to 450,000 distinct CDR3 sequences, and its top ten clones hold around 5.3%. This receptor was taken from a man aged 18 to 70 in good health. The chain recombines TRBV29-1 with TRBJ1-1; the D gene TCRdb calls, TRBD1, cannot be checked with no DNA. The sample comprised blood T cells: a sorted CD56 or NKG2C T cell subset, CD4+ or CD8+ T cells, or bulk PBMC T cells (not recorded which). The chain's CDR3 is CSVEPPRRGTEAFF.